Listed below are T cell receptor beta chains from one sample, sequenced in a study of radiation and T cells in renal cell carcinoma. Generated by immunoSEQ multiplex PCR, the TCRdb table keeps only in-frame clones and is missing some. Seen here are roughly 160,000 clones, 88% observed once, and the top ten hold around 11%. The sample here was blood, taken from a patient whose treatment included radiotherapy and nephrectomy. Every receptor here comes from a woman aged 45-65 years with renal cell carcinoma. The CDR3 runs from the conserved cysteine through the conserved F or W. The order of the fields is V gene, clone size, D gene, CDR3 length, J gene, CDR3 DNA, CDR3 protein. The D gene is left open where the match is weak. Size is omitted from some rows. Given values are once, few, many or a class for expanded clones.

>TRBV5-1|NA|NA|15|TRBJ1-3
TGCGCCAGCAGCTTGGAGCCAGGGGCTGGAAACACCATATATTTT
CASSLEPGAGNTIYF
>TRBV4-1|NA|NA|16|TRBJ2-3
TGCGCCAGCAGCCACCCTCGTGGGGGTAGCACAGATACGCAGTATTTT
CASSHPRGGSTDTQYF
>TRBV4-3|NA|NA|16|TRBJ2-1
TGCGCCAGCAGCCAAAGAGGATCGAGCTCCTACAATGAGCAGTTCTTC
CASSQRGSSSYNEQFF
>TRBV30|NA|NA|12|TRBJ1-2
TGTGCCCTAAGGACCGAGGGGACTGGCTACACCTTC
CALRTEGTGYTF
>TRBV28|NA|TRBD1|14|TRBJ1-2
TGTGCCAGCAGTTCCCCGGGACAGGGGAATGGCTACACCTTC
CASSSPGQGNGYTF
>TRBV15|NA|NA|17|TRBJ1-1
TGTGCCACCAGCAGAGAAGGACGGTGGGCCCCTTTGACTGAAGCTTTCTTT
CATSREGRWAPLTEAFF
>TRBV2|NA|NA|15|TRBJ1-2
TGTGCCAGCAGAGACCCCCAGGGCGCGAACTATGGCTACACCTTC
CASRDPQGANYGYTF
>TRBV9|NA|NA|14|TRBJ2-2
TGTGCCAGCCGGCTACAGGGAGACACCGGGGAGCTGTTTTTT
CASRLQGDTGELFF
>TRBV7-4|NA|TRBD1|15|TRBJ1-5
TGTGCCAGCAGCTTTGGGACAGATAGCAATCAGCCCCAGCATTTT
CASSFGTDSNQPQHF
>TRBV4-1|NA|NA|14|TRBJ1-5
TGCGCCAGCAGCCAAGGCCAGGGTCATCAGCCCCAGCATTTT
CASSQGQGHQPQHF
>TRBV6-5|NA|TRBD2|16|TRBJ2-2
TGTGCCAGCAGTTTCGGGACTAGCGGGAACACCGGGGAGCTGTTTTTT
CASSFGTSGNTGELFF
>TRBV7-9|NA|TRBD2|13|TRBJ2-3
TGTGCCACTCCGCTAGCGGCCACAGATACGCAGTATTTT
CATPLAATDTQYF
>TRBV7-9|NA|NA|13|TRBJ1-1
TGTGCCAGCAGCTTAAGACGGAACACTGAAGCTTTCTTT
CASSLRRNTEAFF
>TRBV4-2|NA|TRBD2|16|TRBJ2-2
TGTGCCAGCAGCCAGAGAGGCGGGGGAAACACCGGGGAGCTGTTTTTT
CASSQRGGGNTGELFF
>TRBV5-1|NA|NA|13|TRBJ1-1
TGCGCCAGCAGCTTGACGGGGGACCTTGGGGCTTTCTTT
CASSLTGDLGAFF
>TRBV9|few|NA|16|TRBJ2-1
TGTGCCAGCAGCGTAGAGGCGGGGAGCTCCTACAATGAGCAGTTCTTC
CASSVEAGSSYNEQFF
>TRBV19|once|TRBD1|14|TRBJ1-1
TGTGCCAGTAGTATGGGGACAGCTTTTGATGAAGCTTTCTTT
CASSMGTAFDEAFF
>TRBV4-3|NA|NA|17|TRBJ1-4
TGCGCCAGCAGCCAAGTTGGTCGTGGGTCAACTAATGAAGTTCTGTTTTTT
CASSQVGRGSTNEVLFF
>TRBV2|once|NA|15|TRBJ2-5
TGTGCCAGCACCGGGGACCGAACTTTGGAAGAGACCCAGTACTTC
CASTGDRTLEETQYF
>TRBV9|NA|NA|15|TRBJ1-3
TGTGCCAGCAGCGTAAACTCCGGACAGCAAAACACCATATATTTT
CASSVNSGQQNTIYF
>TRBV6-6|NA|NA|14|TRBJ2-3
TGTGCCAGCAGCCGTGGGACGCTCTGGGATACGCAGTATTTT
CASSRGTLWDTQYF
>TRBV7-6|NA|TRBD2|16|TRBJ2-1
TGTGCCAGCAGCTTAGGGGGACTAGCGGAGAGTTGGGAGCAGTTCTTC
CASSLGGLAESWEQFF
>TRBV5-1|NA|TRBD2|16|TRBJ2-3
TGCGCCAGCAGGCCGGGACTAGCGGTCCGCACAGATACGCAGTATTTT
CASRPGLAVRTDTQYF
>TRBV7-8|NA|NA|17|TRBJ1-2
TGTGCCAGCAGCCAACCCCCCAGGTCGCCAAACACTGGTGGCTACACCTTC
CASSQPPRSPNTGGYTF
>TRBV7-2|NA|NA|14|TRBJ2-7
TGTGCCAGCACCCCGCGGGACTTCTCCTACGAGCAGTACTTC
CASTPRDFSYEQYF
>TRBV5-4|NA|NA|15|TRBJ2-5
TGTGCCAGCAACCGCGGGGCAGCCAACCAAGAGACCCAGTACTTC
CASNRGAANQETQYF
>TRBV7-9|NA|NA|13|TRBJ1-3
TGTGCCAGCAGCCCCACGGGGCGAAACACCATATATTTT
CASSPTGRNTIYF